Shown below are 23 T cell receptor beta chains from a single sample sequenced in a study of molecular identifiers for immune sequencing clone quantification. TCRdb re-analysed the PCR reads in MiXCR, keeping a single row per CDR3 protein. The data show around 100,000 distinct CDR3 sequences, roughly 38% seen once. Sequenced material: naive CD8+ T cells from blood, with Jurkat cell RNA spiked in. Stated subset: FACS-sorted CD8+CD4-CCR7+CD45RA+ naive T cells. The receptors were gathered from a human donor in good health. Some libraries in this study had Jurkat cell RNA spiked in.

This clonotype was recorded at least ten times. The chain is built from TRBV19 and TRBJ2-7; D may correspond to TRBD1 or TRBD2 (5 bases each). The CDR3 extends over 15 amino acids. V was clipped by 5 bases and J by 2 bases, with 16 bases between them. Germline values: CDR1 LNHDA, CDR2 SQIVND (reference sequence). CDR3 sequence reads: CASSGTQRMPYEQYF. Here the CDR3 DNA reads TGTGCCAGTAGTGGGACCCAGCGGATGCCCTACGAGCAGTACTTC.

This clonotype was detected a few times. The rearrangement uses TRBV12-3 or TRBV12-4 and TRBJ2-3; 10 positions match TRBD2. Unmatched junction bases numbered 4, after V lost 5 bases and J lost 5 bases. The CDR3 is made up of 14 amino acids. CDR3 bases: TGTGCCAGCAGTCTGGCTAGCGGGGGAGATACGCAGTATTTT. Its translation is CASSLASGGDTQYF.

The table lists this clonotype with a count of one. The V and J genes are TRBV7-6 and TRBJ2-1; D is perhaps TRBD2 (5 bases). Germline CDR1 SGHVS, CDR2 FNYEAQ. Between the trimmed V and J ends, which lost 5 bases and 0 bases, there was a span of 11 bases. The CDR3 has 15 residues. CDR3 sequence: CASSRTDYSYNEQFF. Here the CDR3 DNA reads TGTGCCAGCAGCCGGACTGACTACTCCTACAATGAGCAGTTCTTC.

This clonotype was detected ten times or more. The chain couples TRBV28 to TRBJ2-7; D is ambiguous. Germline V gives CDR1 MDHEN, CDR2 SYDVKM. CDR3 length equals 12 residues. Trimming removed 3 bases from V and 3 bases from J, with 6 bases in between. CDR3 coding DNA: TGTGCCAGCAGTTTCTCTCTCTACGAGCAGTACTTC. As protein: CASSFSLYEQYF. The full variable domain, rest sourced from reference TRBV28 and TRBJ2-7, is DVKVTQSSRYLVKRTGEKVFLECVQDMDHENMFWYRQDPGLGLRLIYFSYDVKMKEKGDIPEGYSVSREKKERFSLILESASTNQTSMYLCASSFSLYEQYFGPGTRLTVT.

On this clonotype itself: This may stem from a read error, because a much larger clone lies one nucleotide away. This CDR3 reads CASSLLAGGPTDAQYF. DNA for the CDR3: TGTGCCAGCAGCTTACTAGCGGGAGGGCCGACAGATGCGCAGTATTTT. The chain is built from TRBV7-2 and TRBJ2-3, with 12 positions matching TRBD2. Germline values: CDR1 SGHTA, CDR2 FQGNSA. The CDR3 runs 16 residues.

This clonotype occurred many times. The chain links TRBV7-8 to TRBJ2-3; 9 bases are a match to TRBD2. The germline CDR1 and CDR2 sequences are SGHVS and FQNEAQ. Trimming removed 1 base from V and 5 bases from J; junction bases left unmatched: 4. The length of the CDR3 is 15 residues. The CDR3 DNA follows: TGTGCCAGCAGCTTAGGACTAGCGGAGAGAGATACGCAGTATTTT. It codes for CASSLGLAERDTQYF.

This clonotype was counted ten times or more. This chain uses TRBV7-6 with TRBJ2-5; 9 bases line up with TRBD1. The CDR3 has 18 amino acids. V gave up 3 bases and J gave up 7 bases; unmatched junction bases: 18. CDR1 is SGHVS, CDR2 FNYEAQ, per germline. CDR3 DNA sequence: TGTGCCAGCAGCTTCCTGCTGCCCGACAGGGGGATGCGGGTGACCCAGTACTTC. Encoded protein: CASSFLLPDRGMRVTQYF.

This rearrangement joins TRBV13 to TRBJ2-1; 9 nucleotides match TRBD2. The CDR3 covers 16 residues. Unmatched junction bases numbered 7, after V lost 1 base and J lost 6 bases. Germline V gene data show CDR1 as PRHDT and CDR2 as FYEKMQ (reference sequence). The CDR3 bases are TGTGCCAGCAGCTTAGCCGGACTAGCGAAAGGCAATGAGCAGTTCTTC. Its protein is CASSLAGLAKGNEQFF.

The J gene is TRBJ2-1, the V gene TRBV11-2; D might be TRBD1 or TRBD2, each matching 5 bases. This CDR3 region has 15 residues. Germline lookup yields CDR1 SGHAT and CDR2 FQNNGV. Trimming took off 4 bases at V and 5 bases at J, with 15 bases between the two ends. The CDR3 is CASSSLGRSHNEQFF. The CDR3 coding sequence is TGTGCCAGCAGCTCCCTGGGACGGTCCCACAATGAGCAGTTCTTC.

This clonotype was observed a handful of times. The V gene is TRBV27, the J gene TRBJ2-3, with no clear D. The CDR3 has 14 residues. V was clipped by 3 bases and J by 6 bases, with 13 bases between them. From germline, CDR1 is MNHEY and CDR2 SMNVEV (reference sequence). CDR3 in amino acids: CASSFVAPPDTQYF. The CDR3 nucleotides read TGTGCCAGCAGTTTTGTGGCACCGCCGGATACGCAGTATTTT.

Concerning this clonotype: The missing conserved phenylalanine or tryptophan at the end of this CDR3 makes a read error likely. The chain employs TRBV6-5 and TRBJ1-5; weak D call: TRBD1 (5 bases). The CDR3 loop spans 13 amino acids. CDR1 and CDR2 (germline): MNHEY, SVGAGI. CDR3 nucleotide sequence: TGTGCCTGCAGTTACGCCAGGGATCAGCCCCAGCATTAT. Amino acids: CACSYARDQPQHY.

V is TRBV6-1 and J is TRBJ1-1, with 10 bases lining up with TRBD1. V shed 7 bases, J shed 1 base, and the junction held 6 bases outside the gene matches. CDR1 is MNHNS and CDR2 is SASEGT in the germline V gene. This CDR3 contains 15 residues. The CDR3 DNA follows: TGTGCCAGCAAGGTGGGGGACAGGGGGAACACTGAAGCTTTCTTT. This codes for CASKVGDRGNTEAFF.

This sequence joins TRBV9 and TRBJ2-3; no clear D. CDR1 is SGDLS, CDR2 YYNGEE, per germline. This CDR3 is built from 15 residues. Trimming took 3 bases from V and 0 from J, leaving 11 bases between them. The CDR3 DNA follows: TGTGCCAGCAGCGCCTGGGGTCCCAGCACAGATACGCAGTATTTT. Its protein is CASSAWGPSTDTQYF.

V is TRBV6-1 and J is TRBJ1-5; no definite D call. V shed 8 bases and J shed 7 bases, with 12 bases lying between them. The CDR3 runs to 12 residues. The germline V gene has CDR1 MNHNS and CDR2 SASEGT. The CDR3: CASRFLGQPQHF. The CDR3 DNA sequence: TGTGCCAGCCGCTTCCTTGGGCAGCCCCAGCATTTT.

Note on this clonotype: One end of the junction fails to match germline, which may point to a read error. The V call is TRBV2, the J call TRBJ2-1, with TRBD2 as a possible D gene (6 bases). CDR1 is SNHLY and CDR2 is FYNNEI in the germline V gene. The CDR3 spans 15 residues. CDR3 region: CASSEATGRRTGGIF. Here the CDR3 DNA reads TGTGCCAGCAGTGAAGCGACGGGACGGAGAACAGGAGGGATCTTC.

This clonotype was seen only a few times. The chain recombines TRBV11-2 with TRBJ2-3; 8 bases align to TRBD2. Germline-derived CDR1 and CDR2 are SGHAT and FQNNGV. This CDR3 is built from 14 residues. Losses at the gene ends were 5 bases for V and 0 bases for J; bases not matched to a gene: 1. The CDR3 sequence is CASSRGGSTDTQYF. The CDR3, as DNA: TGTGCCAGCAGCCGGGGGGGAAGCACAGATACGCAGTATTTT.

This clonotype showed up many times. The V call is TRBV29-1, the J call TRBJ2-1, with D tentatively TRBD1 (6 bases). The CDR3 is 17 residues long. The V end lost 5 bases, the J end lost 0 bases, and 20 bases lay between the germline ends. In germline, CDR1 is SQVTM, CDR2 ANQGSEA. The CDR3 nucleotides are TGCAGCGTTCCCACACGAGGGGGAGTGGGCTCCTACAATGAGCAGTTCTTC. This gives the protein CSVPTRGGVGSYNEQFF.

This clonotype was counted a few times. V and J are TRBV6-1 and TRBJ1-1, with D possibly matching TRBD1 (5 bases). The CDR3 contains 13 residues. Trimming pared 1 base from V and 4 bases from J, leaving 7 bases between. CDR1 is MNHNS, CDR2 SASEGT, per germline. The CDR3 DNA follows: TGTGCCAGCAGTGAAGGGGGGGGCACTGAAGCTTTCTTT. Protein: CASSEGGGTEAFF.

This clonotype was detected ten times or more. The chain combines TRBV5-5 with TRBJ2-3; TRBD2 matches 13 bases. Germline V gene sequence: CDR1 SGHKS, CDR2 YYEKEE (reference sequence). Losses at the gene ends were 5 bases for V and 2 bases for J; bases not matched to a gene: 5. CDR3 length equals 16 residues. The CDR3 region is CASSPLAGGITDTQYF. Here the CDR3 DNA reads TGTGCCAGCAGTCCACTAGCGGGAGGGATCACAGATACGCAGTATTTT.

There are many counts of this clonotype. The chain combines TRBV6-5 with TRBJ2-7; D is uncertain. Looked up from germline, CDR1 is MNHEY and CDR2 is SVGAGI. With 0 bases removed from V and 6 bases from J, the gap between germline ends came to 9 bases. This CDR3 is built from 13 residues. The CDR3 region is CASSYSYRAEQYF. CDR3 coding DNA: TGTGCCAGCAGTTACTCGTACCGGGCCGAGCAGTACTTC.

The J gene is TRBJ2-3, the V gene TRBV19, with 12 bases aligning to TRBD2. The germline CDR1 and CDR2 sequences are LNHDA and SQIVND (reference sequence). Losses at the gene ends were 6 bases for V and 4 bases for J; bases not matched to a gene: 5. There are 15 residues in the CDR3. The DNA of the CDR3 is TGTGCCAGTAGGTGGACTAGCGGGAACCCAGATACGCAGTATTTT. The encoded protein is CASRWTSGNPDTQYF.

The sample holds a few counts of this clonotype. The chain links TRBV9 to TRBJ2-7, with D perhaps matching TRBD1 or TRBD2 (6 bases each). The CDR3 totals 16 residues. The V gene's germline CDR1 is SGDLS and CDR2 YYNGEE. V dropped 4 bases and J dropped 2 bases, with 19 bases sitting between them. CDR3 in amino acids: CASSTGGGHYTYEQYF. The CDR3 region has the DNA TGTGCCAGCAGCACAGGTGGGGGGCACTATACCTACGAGCAGTACTTC.

This clonotype has at least ten counts. V gene TRBV28 combines with J gene TRBJ2-3, with TRBD2 matching 14 bases. The J segment lost 8 bases and the V segment lost 6 bases, leaving 19 bases of the junction unmatched. Looked up from germline, CDR1 is MDHEN and CDR2 is SYDVKM. The CDR3 loop spans 19 amino acids. The CDR3 loop reads CASSNLSWTSGRPSATQYF. DNA for the CDR3: TGTGCCAGCAGCAACCTCTCCTGGACTAGCGGGAGGCCCTCAGCTACGCAGTATTTT.